A selection of T cell receptor beta chains follows, all from one sample in a study of blood T cell repertoires in COVID-19. Measured with immunoSEQ multiplex PCR; TCRdb has only the in-frame clones, and not every one. The sample lists about 190,000 clones; 70% to 90% were seen once. The sequencing sample was made of peripheral blood. All receptors derive from a man aged 35-49 years with active or convalescent COVID-19. Both conserved end residues are part of each CDR3. D genes are given only for firm matches.

v_call	j_call	d_call	cdr3_aa	cdr3_nt
TRBV30	TRBJ1-4	.	CAWSAGTNEKLFF	TGTGCCTGGAGTGCAGGCACTAATGAAAAACTGTTTTTT
TRBV6-1	TRBJ1-6	.	CASSEFIGQNSPLHF	TGTGCCAGCAGTGAATTTATAGGACAGAATTCACCCCTCCACTTT
TRBV3-1/TRBV3-2	TRBJ1-6	.	CASSQGLGLGSPLHF	TGTGCCAGCAGCCAAGGGTTGGGCCTGGGTTCACCCCTCCACTTT
TRBV11-2	TRBJ1-1	.	CASSLMAPGTTEAFF	TGTGCCAGCAGCTTGATGGCACCCGGGACTACTGAAGCTTTCTTT
TRBV19	TRBJ2-2	TRBD1	CASLGTGGIGELFF	TGTGCCAGCCTGGGGACAGGGGGCATCGGGGAGCTGTTTTTT
TRBV5-1	TRBJ2-7	TRBD2	CASSSPGLVRYEQYF	TGCGCCAGCAGCTCGCCGGGACTAGTTCGATACGAGCAGTACTTC
TRBV28	TRBJ2-3	.	CASSFQRGKAGTDTQYF	TGTGCCAGCAGTTTCCAAAGGGGGAAAGCGGGCACAGATACGCAGTATTTT
TRBV20-1	TRBJ2-5	.	CSLGENTQYF	TGCAGTCTTGGGGAGAACACCCAGTACTTC
TRBV7-2	TRBJ1-3	.	CASSLDGGLGNTIYF	TGTGCCAGCAGCTTAGACGGGGGGCTTGGAAACACCATATATTTT
TRBV7-7	TRBJ2-2	TRBD2	CASSLGVAGHTGELFF	TGTGCTAGCAGCTTAGGGGTAGCGGGGCACACCGGGGAGCTGTTTTTT
TRBV5-4	TRBJ1-3	TRBD1	CASSMYGQGLSGNTIYF	TGTGCCAGCAGCATGTACGGACAGGGTCTCTCTGGAAACACCATATATTTT
TRBV3-1/TRBV3-2	TRBJ2-2	.	CASSQGSEVTGELFF	TGTGCCAGCAGCCAAGGGAGCGAGGTAACCGGGGAGCTGTTTTTT
TRBV6-4	TRBJ1-6	.	CASSDLRVPTISPLHF	TGTGCCAGCAGTGACCTGAGGGTTCCCACTATTTCACCCCTCCACTTT
TRBV7-2	TRBJ2-5	.	CASSREGAEGTQYF	TGTGCCAGCAGCCGGGAAGGCGCGGAGGGGACCCAGTACTTC
TRBV4-2	TRBJ1-1	.	CASSQGRWEAGVNTEAFF	TGTGCCAGCAGCCAAGGTCGTTGGGAGGCAGGCGTGAACACTGAAGCTTTCTTT
TRBV10-3	TRBJ1-2	.	CAISQAENYGYTF	TGTGCCATCAGTCAGGCCGAGAACTATGGCTACACCTTC
TRBV5-4	TRBJ2-3	.	CASSFSTVTDTQYF	TGTGCCAGCAGCTTTTCGACTGTCACAGATACGCAGTATTTT
TRBV19	TRBJ1-2	TRBD1	CASTQPSYRGGNYGYTF	TGTGCCAGTACCCAACCCTCCTACAGGGGAGGAAACTATGGCTACACCTTC